A single sample gave rise to the 18 T cell receptor beta chains below, sequenced in a study of T cells after somatic rescue of genetic block. The protocol was immunoSEQ multiplex PCR, while the TCRdb copy is restricted to in-frame clones and leaves out a portion. The table lists tens of thousands of clones, approximately 90% of them singletons. The sample comprised peripheral blood mononuclear cells (PBMCs). The receptors were sampled from a man between 35 and 55 years old.

The chain combines TRBV5-5 with TRBJ2-5; no definite D call. The germline V and J ends were trimmed by 4 bases and 1 base, with 8 bases remaining between them. CDR1 is SGHKS and CDR2 is YYEKEE in the germline V gene (reference sequence). The CDR3 loop spans 13 amino acids. The DNA of the CDR3 is TGTGCCAGCAGCCCGGGTGCCCAAGAGACCCAGTACTTC. Protein product: CASSPGAQETQYF.

This rearrangement joins TRBV27 to TRBJ2-3, with TRBD1 matching 7 bases. The germline CDR1 and CDR2 sequences are MNHEY and SMNVEV (reference sequence). CDR3 length: 18 residues. V was pared by 3 bases and J by 1 base, with 13 bases of the junction left unmatched. As DNA, the CDR3 is TGTGCCAGCAGTTTTTGGTATTCCCCCGGACAGGGCACAGATACGCAGTATTTT. Amino acid sequence: CASSFWYSPGQGTDTQYF.

In this sample, this clone turned up once. The rearrangement uses TRBV27 and TRBJ2-5; 9 nucleotides agree with TRBD1. Germline CDR1 and CDR2: MNHEY and SMNVEV (reference sequence). The CDR3 contains 15 residues. The V and J ends lost 6 bases and 3 bases, in that order; junction bases with no gene match: 8. The CDR3 spells CASSFGTGGEETQYF. The CDR3 DNA is TGTGCCAGCAGCTTCGGAACAGGGGGCGAAGAGACCCAGTACTTC.

The CDR3 coding sequence is TGCGCCAGCAGCCAAGAGAGAGGGGAGCTGTTTTTT. Amino acids: CASSQERGELFF. The V gene is TRBV4-1, the J gene TRBJ2-2; D ambiguous. CDR1 and CDR2 (germline): MGHRA, YSYEKL. The CDR3 consists of 12 residues. Between the trimmed V and J ends, which lost 0 bases and 8 bases, there was a span of 4 bases.

This clone appeared once. V usage is TRBV27 and J usage is TRBJ2-4, with D tentatively TRBD2 (7 bases). The CDR3 is 14 amino acids. The germline CDR1 and CDR2 sequences are MNHEY and SMNVEV (reference sequence). V dropped 1 base and J dropped 15 bases, with 19 bases sitting between them. The CDR3 is CASSLYPGRGTRYF. The DNA for the CDR3 is TGTGCCAGCAGTTTATATCCGGGGAGGGGGACTCGGTACTTC.

The chain combines TRBV19 with TRBJ2-3, with 7 bases identical to TRBD2. The CDR3 is 15 amino acids. Per the germline V gene, CDR1 is LNHDA and CDR2 is SQIVND (reference sequence). V shed 3 bases and J 0 bases; nucleotides not matched to a gene: 3. In DNA, the CDR3 is TGTGCCAGTAGTATGCTAGCGGAGAGCACAGATACGCAGTATTTT. Residues: CASSMLAESTDTQYF.

This chain links TRBV4-3 with TRBJ2-7; no firm D call. The CDR3 is 14 amino acids. The V and J ends lost 0 bases and 3 bases respectively, with 9 bases between them. Germline CDR1 reads LGHNA; CDR2 reads YSLEER. The CDR3 sequence: CASSQDSFSYEQYF. The CDR3 DNA sequence: TGCGCCAGCAGCCAAGACTCTTTCAGCTACGAGCAGTACTTC.

The chain is built from TRBV6-1 and TRBJ2-1; 9 bases match TRBD2. The CDR3 runs to 15 residues. The ends lost 3 bases at V and 1 base at J; junction bases unmatched: 1. Per the germline V gene, CDR1 is MNHNS and CDR2 is SASEGT. In nucleotides, the CDR3 is TGTGCCAGCAGTGAGCTAGCGGGGTCCTACAATGAGCAGTTCTTC. Encoded protein: CASSELAGSYNEQFF.

The chain combines TRBV19 with TRBJ1-2, with D possibly matching TRBD1 (6 bases). The CDR3 covers 17 residues. The V and J ends lost 3 bases and 0 bases respectively, with 17 bases between them. Germline CDR1 and CDR2: LNHDA and SQIVND (reference sequence). CDR3 sequence reads: CASSIVGRGRSNYGYTF. The CDR3 DNA reads TGTGCCAGTAGTATTGTTGGCAGGGGTCGATCTAACTATGGCTACACCTTC.

This rearrangement joins TRBV30 to TRBJ1-6; maybe TRBD1 (5 bases). The CDR3 loop spans 15 amino acids. CDR1 is GTSNPN, CDR2 SVGIG, per germline (reference sequence). Trimming removed 5 bases at V and 0 bases at J, with 11 bases between. CDR3 bases: TGTGCCTGGGGACAACTGAGCTCCTATAATTCACCCCTCCACTTT. Residues: CAWGQLSSYNSPLHF.

This clone was seen just once. An end of the junction does not agree with germline; a read error may underlie this. The chain uses TRBV10-3 and TRBJ2-1; the match to TRBD2 covers 8 bases. CDR3 length equals 14 residues. Germline CDR1 is ENHRY and CDR2 is SYGVKD. The DNA for the CDR3 is TGTGCCATCAGGCCCGGGATGGGACTAGTGGAGCGGATCTTC. Protein product: CAIRPGMGLVERIF.

V is TRBV11-2 and J is TRBJ1-1; 9 positions match TRBD1. CDR1 and CDR2 (germline): SGHAT, FQNNGV. There are 15 residues in the CDR3. The junction had 7 bases not matched to a gene; V was cut back by 4 bases and J by 4 bases. CDR3 loop: CASSSPDRGVTEAFF. The CDR3 DNA is TGTGCCAGCAGCTCCCCGGACAGGGGAGTCACTGAAGCTTTCTTT. Looking up the rest from reference TRBV11-2 and TRBJ1-1 gives the full variable domain: EAGVAQSPRYKIIEKRQSVAFWCNPISGHATLYWYQQILGQGPKLLIQFQNNGVVDDSQLPKDRFSAERLKGVDSTLKIQPAKLEDSAVYLCASSSPDRGVTEAFFGQGTRLTVV.

This clone was detected only once. This chain connects TRBV28 to TRBJ2-1; tentative D call: TRBD2 (6 bases). This CDR3 is 13 amino acids long. Germline assignment: CDR1 MDHEN and CDR2 SYDVKM. The ends were cut back, 4 bases at V and 12 bases at J, with 16 bases in the middle. The CDR3 here is CASSSGTSRMQFF. The CDR3 coding sequence is TGTGCCAGCAGTTCCGGGACTTCAAGGATGCAGTTCTTC.

This clone was observed a few times. This sequence joins TRBV9 and TRBJ2-2; D is undetermined. Trimming stripped 0 bases from V and 1 base from J, with 4 bases between. This CDR3 has 14 amino acids. Germline V gene lookup returns CDR1 SGDLS and CDR2 YYNGEE. The CDR3 here is CASSVGGNTGELFF. The CDR3 DNA follows: TGTGCCAGCAGCGTAGGTGGGAACACCGGGGAGCTGTTTTTT. The variable domain in full, with the rest retrieved from reference TRBV9 and TRBJ2-2, is DSGVTQTPKHLITATGQRVTLRCSPRSGDLSVYWYQQSLDQGLQFLIQYYNGEERAKGNILERFSAQQFPDLHSELNLSSLELGDSALYFCASSVGGNTGELFFGEGSRLTVL.

The chain combines TRBV6-5 with TRBJ2-2; 12 bases match TRBD2. V lost 1 base, J lost 4 bases, and 1 base stayed unmatched. The CDR3 loop spans 16 amino acids. Germline CDR1 MNHEY, CDR2 SVGAGI. CDR3 sequence (DNA): TGTGCCAGCAGTTACTTGACTAGCGGGAGCACCGGGGAGCTGTTTTTT. It translates to CASSYLTSGSTGELFF.

The CDR3 sequence is CASSPPPDEKLFF. The CDR3 DNA sequence: TGTGCCAGCTCACCACCGCCTGATGAAAAACTGTTTTTT. This chain links TRBV18 with TRBJ1-4; no reliable D call. CDR1 is KGHSH and CDR2 is LQKENI in the germline V gene. The CDR3 covers 13 residues. V was clipped by 0 bases and J by 6 bases, with 5 bases between them.

CDR3 nucleotides: TGTGCCAGCAGGCCCCACCGGAGCACTGAAGCTTTCTTT. Its translation is CASRPHRSTEAFF. This sequence joins TRBV28 and TRBJ1-1, with D uncertain. The V and J ends lost 6 bases and 4 bases respectively, with 12 bases between them. The CDR3 length is 13 residues. Germline CDR1 is MDHEN and CDR2 is SYDVKM.

The J gene is TRBJ1-3, the V gene TRBV7-9; the D is unclear. CDR1 and CDR2 (germline): SEHNR, FQNEAQ (reference sequence). V was pared by 5 bases and J by 0 bases, with 14 bases between. CDR3 length: 16 residues. This CDR3 is CASSPSGSVSGNTIYF. The CDR3 nucleotides read TGTGCCAGCAGCCCCTCGGGCAGTGTCTCTGGAAACACCATATATTTT.